The subject of this entry is one T cell receptor beta chain. This CDR3 is built from 19 residues. V lost 1 base to trimming and J lost 5 bases; unmatched junction nucleotides: 16. Germline values: CDR1 LGHDT, CDR2 YNNKEL (reference sequence). TCRdb's table, derived via immunoSEQ multiplex PCR, lists solely in-frame clones and lacks some. The profile shows 190,000 or so clones, approximately 89% of them singletons. The source of the sample is a study of blood T cell repertoires in COVID-19. The rearrangement joins TRBV3-1 (or the pseudogene TRBV3-2) to TRBJ2-2; 7 nucleotides agree with TRBD2. The clonotype was recovered from a man in his forties with active or convalescent COVID-19. The sequencing input was peripheral blood. CDR3 in amino acids: CASSQVSAGEPLGTGELFF. The CDR3 DNA follows: TGTGCCAGCAGCCAAGTGTCCGCGGGAGAGCCCCTTGGGACCGGGGAGCTGTTTTTT.